A single count supports the clone carrying this T cell receptor beta chain. Sequenced by immunoSEQ multiplex PCR; TCRdb stores in-frame clones only, minus some. The data contain about 180,000 clones, around 83% of them seen just once; the ten biggest clones take up nearly 15%. This CDR3 spans 15 amino acids. Per germline, CDR1 MNHEY and CDR2 SVGAGI. With 1 base removed from V and 0 bases from J, the gap between germline ends came to 8 bases. This sample is part of a study of blood T cell repertoires in COVID-19. Study as a whole: Sources were T cells, B-cell-depleted T cells, or PBMCs; the material itself was cDNA or gDNA.

Cohort assignment relied on participant-reported clinical history. Material: PBMCs or T cells enriched from blood (not recorded which). The source is a man aged 45-65 years who had recovered from COVID-19. V and J are TRBV6-5 and TRBJ2-3; possible D gene TRBD2, 5 bases. The CDR3 sequence is CASSYLSGSTDTQYF. Written as DNA, the CDR3 is TGTGCCAGCAGTTACTTAAGCGGTAGCACAGATACGCAGTATTTT.